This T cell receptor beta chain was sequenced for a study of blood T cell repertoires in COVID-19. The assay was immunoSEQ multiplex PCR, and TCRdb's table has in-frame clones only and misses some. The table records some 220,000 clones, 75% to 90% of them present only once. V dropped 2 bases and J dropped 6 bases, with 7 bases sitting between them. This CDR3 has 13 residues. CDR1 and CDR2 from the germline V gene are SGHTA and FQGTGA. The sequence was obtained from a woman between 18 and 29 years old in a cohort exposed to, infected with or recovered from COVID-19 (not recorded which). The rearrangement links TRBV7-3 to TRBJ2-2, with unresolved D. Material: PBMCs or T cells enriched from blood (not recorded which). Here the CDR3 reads CASSLVQAGELFF. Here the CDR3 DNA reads TGTGCCAGCAGCTTAGTTCAGGCCGGGGAGCTGTTTTTT.